Listed below are T cell receptor beta chains from one sample, sequenced in a study of T cell changes during pregnancy in multiple sclerosis. The repertoire was sequenced with immunoSEQ multiplex PCR; TCRdb's copy has only in-frame clones and lacks some. Counted here are more than 30,000 clones, 85% to 95% occurring once; the ten biggest clones make up 1.2%. The material sequenced was PBMCs (not recorded whether the cells were cultured). The receptors derive from a female donor with multiple sclerosis, enrolled in a pregnancy study. CDR3s include the opening cysteine and the closing phenylalanine or tryptophan. Each record gives: D gene, V gene, J gene, clone size, CDR3 protein, CDR3 DNA. D genes are given only for firm matches. Rows may omit the clone size; those that give it use once, few, many or a size class.

d_call: TRBD1; v_call: TRBV5-6; j_call: TRBJ2-7; clone_size: -; cdr3_aa: CASSAGTGARGAYEQYF; cdr3_nt: TGTGCCAGCAGCGCTGGGACAGGGGCGCGCGGAGCCTACGAGCAGTACTTC
d_call: -; v_call: TRBV5-1; j_call: TRBJ2-7; clone_size: -; cdr3_aa: CASSSNSGSSYEQYF; cdr3_nt: TGCGCCAGCAGCAGTAATAGCGGAAGCTCCTACGAGCAGTACTTC
d_call: -; v_call: TRBV28; j_call: TRBJ1-1; clone_size: -; cdr3_aa: CASTLPDNTEAFF; cdr3_nt: TGTGCCAGCACCTTACCGGACAACACTGAAGCTTTCTTT
d_call: -; v_call: TRBV5-6; j_call: TRBJ2-7; clone_size: -; cdr3_aa: CASSSGRGYEQYF; cdr3_nt: TGTGCCAGCAGCTCCGGGAGAGGGTACGAGCAGTACTTC
d_call: TRBD2; v_call: TRBV28; j_call: TRBJ2-1; clone_size: once; cdr3_aa: CASSSPSGTEYNEQFF; cdr3_nt: TGTGCCAGCAGTTCCCCCAGCGGGACTGAATACAATGAGCAGTTCTTC
d_call: TRBD2; v_call: TRBV29-1; j_call: TRBJ2-1; clone_size: -; cdr3_aa: CSVDRLAGLSGNEQFF; cdr3_nt: TGCAGCGTTGATCGCCTAGCGGGCCTCTCCGGTAATGAGCAGTTCTTC
d_call: -; v_call: TRBV5-1; j_call: TRBJ2-1; clone_size: -; cdr3_aa: CASSLGEVSYNEQFF; cdr3_nt: TGCGCCAGCAGCTTGGGGGAGGTATCATACAATGAGCAGTTCTTC
d_call: -; v_call: TRBV27; j_call: TRBJ1-5; clone_size: -; cdr3_aa: CASSIRRGNQPQHF; cdr3_nt: TGTGCCAGCAGCATCCGTAGGGGCAATCAGCCCCAGCATTTT
d_call: -; v_call: TRBV9; j_call: TRBJ2-7; clone_size: -; cdr3_aa: CASSPNRYEQYF; cdr3_nt: TGTGCCAGCAGCCCCAATCGCTACGAGCAGTACTTC
d_call: -; v_call: TRBV5-1; j_call: TRBJ1-2; clone_size: -; cdr3_aa: CASSSGRERYGYTF; cdr3_nt: TGCGCCAGCAGCTCGGGTCGGGAGCGCTATGGCTACACCTTC
d_call: TRBD1; v_call: TRBV2; j_call: TRBJ1-5; clone_size: -; cdr3_aa: CASSAALTGQQPQHF; cdr3_nt: TGTGCCAGCAGTGCCGCCTTGACAGGGCAACAGCCCCAGCATTTT
d_call: -; v_call: TRBV4-3; j_call: TRBJ1-1; clone_size: -; cdr3_aa: CASSQGPNTEAFF; cdr3_nt: TGCGCCAGCAGCCAAGGGCCGAACACTGAAGCTTTCTTT
d_call: -; v_call: TRBV28; j_call: TRBJ1-5; clone_size: -; cdr3_aa: CASFVSNQPQHF; cdr3_nt: TGTGCCAGTTTTGTTAGCAATCAGCCCCAGCATTTT
d_call: -; v_call: TRBV21-1; j_call: TRBJ1-2; clone_size: -; cdr3_aa: CASSKGLDTNYGYTF; cdr3_nt: TGTGCCAGCAGCAAAGGACTGGACACTAACTATGGCTACACCTTC
d_call: TRBD1; v_call: TRBV5-1; j_call: TRBJ2-7; clone_size: -; cdr3_aa: CASSWGYRGLSYEQYF; cdr3_nt: TGCGCCAGCAGCTGGGGCTACAGGGGGCTCTCCTACGAGCAGTACTTC
d_call: TRBD2; v_call: TRBV5-1; j_call: TRBJ2-7; clone_size: medium-sized; cdr3_aa: CASSLYGRAQDEQYF; cdr3_nt: TGCGCCAGCAGCTTGTATGGGAGGGCCCAGGACGAGCAGTACTTC
d_call: -; v_call: TRBV5-1; j_call: TRBJ2-7; clone_size: -; cdr3_aa: CASSFQYEQYF; cdr3_nt: TGCGCCAGCAGCTTCCAATACGAGCAGTACTTC
d_call: -; v_call: TRBV28; j_call: TRBJ2-5; clone_size: -; cdr3_aa: CASRGVGETQYF; cdr3_nt: TGTGCCAGCAGGGGTGTCGGGGAGACCCAGTACTTC
d_call: -; v_call: TRBV9; j_call: TRBJ1-1; clone_size: -; cdr3_aa: CASSPWRNTEAFF; cdr3_nt: TGTGCCAGCAGTCCGTGGAGGAACACTGAAGCTTTCTTT
d_call: TRBD1; v_call: TRBV7-9; j_call: TRBJ1-1; clone_size: -; cdr3_aa: CASSQGDRGAFF; cdr3_nt: TGTGCCAGCAGCCAAGGGGACAGGGGAGCTTTCTTT
d_call: TRBD2; v_call: TRBV28; j_call: TRBJ2-3; clone_size: -; cdr3_aa: CASRAGLAGADTQYF; cdr3_nt: TGTGCCAGCAGAGCGGGACTAGCGGGCGCAGATACGCAGTATTTT
d_call: -; v_call: TRBV6-5; j_call: TRBJ1-1; clone_size: once; cdr3_aa: CASSYEAGSEAFF; cdr3_nt: TGTGCCAGCAGTTACGAGGCGGGGTCTGAAGCTTTCTTT
d_call: -; v_call: TRBV6-1; j_call: TRBJ2-7; clone_size: -; cdr3_aa: CASNGLEQYF; cdr3_nt: TGTGCCAGCAACGGGCTCGAGCAGTACTTC
d_call: TRBD1; v_call: TRBV7-6; j_call: TRBJ2-2; clone_size: -; cdr3_aa: CASSYRQGAEVGELFF; cdr3_nt: TGTGCCAGCAGCTATAGACAGGGGGCGGAGGTCGGGGAGCTGTTTTTT
d_call: -; v_call: TRBV7-2; j_call: TRBJ2-7; clone_size: -; cdr3_aa: CASSLARSEYEQYF; cdr3_nt: TGTGCCAGCAGCTTAGCGCGGTCGGAATACGAGCAGTACTTC
d_call: -; v_call: TRBV5-1; j_call: TRBJ2-7; clone_size: -; cdr3_aa: CASSLVSYEQYF; cdr3_nt: TGCGCCAGCAGCTTGGTTTCCTACGAGCAGTACTTC
d_call: TRBD2; v_call: TRBV7-6; j_call: TRBJ2-7; clone_size: once; cdr3_aa: CASSHKGLAWPLRF; cdr3_nt: TGTGCCAGCAGTCACAAGGGACTAGCGTGGCCTTTGCGCTTC
d_call: -; v_call: TRBV29-1; j_call: TRBJ2-5; clone_size: -; cdr3_aa: CSVPTEYQETQYF; cdr3_nt: TGCAGCGTGCCGACAGAGTACCAAGAGACCCAGTACTTC
d_call: -; v_call: TRBV7-9; j_call: TRBJ1-5; clone_size: -; cdr3_aa: CASSLEGNRQPQHF; cdr3_nt: TGTGCCAGCAGCTTAGAGGGGAACAGACAGCCCCAGCATTTT
d_call: -; v_call: TRBV2; j_call: TRBJ1-2; clone_size: once; cdr3_aa: CASSYLYGYTF; cdr3_nt: TGTGCCAGCAGTTACCTCTATGGCTACACCTTC
d_call: TRBD2; v_call: TRBV7-9; j_call: TRBJ2-3; clone_size: -; cdr3_aa: CASSLVSSGRGTDTQYF; cdr3_nt: TGTGCCAGCAGCTTAGTGTCGAGCGGGAGAGGGACAGATACGCAGTATTTT
d_call: TRBD1; v_call: TRBV25-1; j_call: TRBJ2-1; clone_size: -; cdr3_aa: CASSSLGGKVNEQFF; cdr3_nt: TGTGCCAGCAGCTCGCTAGGGGGCAAAGTAAATGAGCAGTTCTTC
d_call: TRBD1; v_call: TRBV4-1; j_call: TRBJ2-7; clone_size: -; cdr3_aa: CASSQILGQGRHEQYF; cdr3_nt: TGCGCCAGCAGCCAAATACTAGGACAGGGTAGACACGAGCAGTACTTC
d_call: TRBD2; v_call: TRBV5-4; j_call: TRBJ2-3; clone_size: -; cdr3_aa: CASSKLAGVSDTQYF; cdr3_nt: TGTGCCAGCAGCAAACTAGCGGGAGTTTCAGATACGCAGTATTTT
d_call: TRBD1; v_call: TRBV6-5; j_call: TRBJ1-4; clone_size: -; cdr3_aa: CASSYGTGESEKLFF; cdr3_nt: TGTGCCAGCAGTTACGGGACAGGGGAAAGTGAAAAACTGTTTTTT
d_call: TRBD2; v_call: TRBV29-1; j_call: TRBJ2-1; clone_size: -; cdr3_aa: CSVGPSGASSYNEQFF; cdr3_nt: TGCAGCGTCGGACCTAGCGGTGCTAGCTCCTACAATGAGCAGTTCTTC